This T cell receptor beta chain was observed in a study of T cell changes during pregnancy in multiple sclerosis. Trimming took off 2 bases at V and 8 bases at J, with 21 bases between the two ends. Per the germline V gene, CDR1 is KGHSH and CDR2 is LQKENI. CDR3 length: 16 residues. Here immunoSEQ multiplex PCR was the method, and the copy in TCRdb shows in-frame clones only, minus some. The table lists more than 50,000 clones, 80% to 90% of them singletons. The rearrangement uses TRBV18 and TRBJ1-2; D possibly corresponds to TRBD1 (6 bases). The clonotype originates from a female donor with multiple sclerosis, enrolled in a pregnancy study. The source was peripheral blood, collected in the first trimester of pregnancy. DNA of the CDR3: TGTGCCAGCTCACCAAACCTACTACAGGGATCTGGAGGCTACACCTTC. This codes for CASSPNLLQGSGGYTF.